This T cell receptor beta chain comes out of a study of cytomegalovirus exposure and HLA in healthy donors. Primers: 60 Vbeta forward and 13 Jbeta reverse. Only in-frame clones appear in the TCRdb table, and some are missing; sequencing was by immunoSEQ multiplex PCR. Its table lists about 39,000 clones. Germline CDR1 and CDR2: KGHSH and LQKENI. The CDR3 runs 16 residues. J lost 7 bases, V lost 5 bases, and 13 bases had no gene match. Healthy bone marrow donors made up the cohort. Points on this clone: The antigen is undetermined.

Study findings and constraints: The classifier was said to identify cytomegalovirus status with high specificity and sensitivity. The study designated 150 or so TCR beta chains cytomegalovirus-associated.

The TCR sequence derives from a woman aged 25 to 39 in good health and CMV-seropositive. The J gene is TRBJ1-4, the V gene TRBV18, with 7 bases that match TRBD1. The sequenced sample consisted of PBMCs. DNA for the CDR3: TGTGCCAGCTCATCAGGAGTGACAGGGAGGAGTGAAAAACTGTTTTTT. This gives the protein CASSSGVTGRSEKLFF.